A single sample is the source of the 9 T cell receptor beta chains below, sequenced in a study of vaccination and CD4 T cells after COVID-19. Treatment specified: roughly 11-day PBMC culture with coronavirus spike peptide pools or control peptides (ViraFEST assay). Their cognate antigens are unknown. Sequencing of cultured CD4+ T cell DNA used the Oncomine TCR Beta short-read assay. A single record per CDR3 protein comes from TCRdb applying MiXCR to the PCR reads. The profile covers around 14,000 distinct CDR3 sequences, with approximately 53% appearing a single time and around 9.1% taken by the ten largest. The source was CD4+ T cells from blood, cultured in vitro, collected before SARS-CoV-2 vaccination. All receptors come from a human donor who had recovered from COVID-19.

This clonotype was seen a few times. This sequence joins TRBV20-1 and TRBJ1-6; TRBD1 is a possible D gene (5 bases). Germline V CDR1 and CDR2: DFQATT, SNEGSKA (reference sequence). The CDR3 is 15 residues long. V lost 0 bases and J 8 bases, leaving 14 bases between the germline ends. CDR3 sequence (DNA): TGCAGTGCTAGAGATCCTACAGAAGGGGATTCACCCCTCCACTTT. Amino acid sequence: CSARDPTEGDSPLHF.

The chain couples TRBV20-1 to TRBJ2-5; tentatively, D is TRBD1 (6 bases). The V end lost 3 bases, the J end lost 2 bases, and 16 bases lay between the germline ends. The CDR3 length is 15 residues. CDR1 and CDR2 from the germline V gene are DFQATT and SNEGSKA (reference sequence). The CDR3 nucleotides are TGCAGTGCTAGGGGAAGGACAGAGAGACAAGAGACCCAGTACTTC. It codes for CSARGRTERQETQYF.

V and J are TRBV7-2 and TRBJ1-2; D not resolved. Trimming pared 6 bases from V and 8 bases from J, leaving 13 bases between. Germline CDR1 and CDR2: SGHTA and FQGNSA. The CDR3 is made up of 12 amino acids. CDR3: CASSDPLRGYTF. The CDR3 region has the DNA TGTGCCAGCAGTGACCCGTTGCGGGGCTACACCTTC.

The chain joins TRBV7-3 to TRBJ2-4; D may match TRBD1 or TRBD2 (5 bases each). CDR3 length equals 21 residues. Trimming took 4 bases from V and 3 from J, leaving 31 bases between them. CDR1 and CDR2 (germline): SGHTA, FQGTGA. CDR3 protein: CASSWRPGPSPRPLGKNIQYF. DNA for the CDR3: TGTGCCAGCAGCTGGAGACCGGGACCCAGTCCCCGTCCGTTAGGCAAAAACATTCAGTACTTC.

This clonotype has a handful of counts. The gene calls are TRBV20-1 and TRBJ1-4, with 8 bases fitting TRBD1. Germline lookup yields CDR1 DFQATT and CDR2 SNEGSKA (reference sequence). Germline trimming cut 5 bases from V and 3 bases from J; bases unmatched to any gene: 5. CDR3 size: 14 residues. The CDR3 DNA reads TGCAGTGCTGGACAGGGCGGGTCTAATGAAAAACTGTTTTTT. Its protein is CSAGQGGSNEKLFF.

Only a few counts were recorded for this clonotype. The chain carries TRBV6-1 and TRBJ1-1, with D possibly being TRBD1 (5 bases). CDR3 size: 13 residues. Germline CDR1 reads MNHNS; CDR2 reads SASEGT. V was cut by 6 bases and J by 4 bases, with 12 bases left in between. The chain's CDR3 is CASSRAFATEAFF. CDR3 coding DNA: TGTGCCAGCAGCAGGGCTTTCGCCACTGAAGCTTTCTTT.

This clonotype showed up just a few times. The CDR3 loop is CASSRDDRSWYYEQYF. In nucleotides, the CDR3 is TGTGCCAGCAGCCGAGACGACAGAAGTTGGTACTACGAGCAGTACTTC. The chain joins TRBV27 to TRBJ2-7; the D gene is possibly TRBD1 (5 bases). CDR1 is MNHEY and CDR2 is SMNVEV in the germline V gene (reference sequence). This CDR3 region has 16 residues. Trimming took 6 bases from V and 3 from J, leaving 21 bases between them.

This chain links TRBV7-3 with TRBJ2-7; the D gene is possibly TRBD1 (5 bases). The CDR3 sequence is 14 residues long. Germline lookup yields CDR1 SGHTA and CDR2 FQGTGA. V was clipped by 5 bases and J by 2 bases, with 13 bases between them. The CDR3 sequence: CASSPRAAPYEQYF. The CDR3 region has the DNA TGTGCCAGCAGCCCCAGGGCGGCTCCCTACGAGCAGTACTTC.

The gene calls are TRBV20-1 and TRBJ2-2; 12 bases are shared with TRBD2. Germline V gene lookup returns CDR1 DFQATT and CDR2 SNEGSKA (reference sequence). The V segment lost 4 bases and the J segment 0 bases; nucleotides outside the gene matches: 9. This CDR3 comprises 18 residues. CDR3 residues: CSAIGASGRVANTGELFF. In DNA form, the CDR3 reads TGCAGTGCTATTGGGGCTAGCGGGAGGGTCGCGAACACCGGGGAGCTGTTTTTT.